This T cell receptor (beta chain) was sequenced in a study of identical twins listed by TCRdb under 2016. With respect to the entire study: TCR alpha and beta repertoires from monozygotic twins, unrelated adults of various ages and cord blood were deep-sequenced to test whether fetal clonotypes persist. To rule out contamination, the twin experiments were replicated at different times with different library preparation protocols. Study-wide findings and limitations: Because the same donors could not be followed over many years, the conclusions relied on cross-sectional statistical analysis. Out-of-frame TCR alpha sharing in monozygotic twins was systematically underestimated by recombination models, whereas sharing between unrelated individuals was in agreement with the recombination models. Compared with coincidental sharing between unrelated individuals, an excess of low generation-probability sequences was observed among out-of-frame TCR alpha sequences shared between twins. Invariant T cells such as MAIT and iNKT could partly confound zero-insertion analyses, although diverse VJ usage argued against such confounding for most clonotypes. Fewer insertions were carried by abundant cord blood beta clonotypes; a weaker similar trend was observed in young adult naive repertoires, while no such trend was observed in memory repertoires. A weaker excess of twin sharing was found in beta out-of-frame sequences because the signal-to-noise ratio was lowered by fewer shared sequences.

At the junction V is shortened by 4 bases and J by 11 bases; bases outside the gene matches: 11. The CDR3 contains 15 residues, cysteine and phenylalanine counted. CDR3 DNA is the only sequence kept; it has 45 bases, read in frame from the first base. Taken from the germline V gene, the CDR1 and CDR2 loops are ENHRY and SYGVKD. The library relied on 5' RACE. TCRdb records Illumina HiSeq 2000 as the sequencer. Template switching added a universal primer binding site, and the final cDNA carried a unique molecular identifier that allowed TCR cDNA molecules to be counted accurately. Specific primers in the conserved constant-segment region were used to synthesize first-strand cDNA for the TCR alpha and beta chains. To control for contamination, each cDNA library was double barcoded with a SMART-Mk sample barcode plus Illumina barcodes. TruSeq adapter sequences along with Illumina sample barcodes were introduced in two successive PCR steps. The TCR alpha and beta cDNA libraries were sequenced on the Illumina HiSeq platform using custom primers. In the paper's pipeline: MiGEC processed the raw reads to extract unique molecular identifiers, while MiXCR was used to determine the CDR3 positions. Recombination models were inferred per individual with the repgenHMM and IGoR tools using an EM algorithm. Shared clonotypes were analyzed with the tcR package in R, and sharing was normalized by the product of cloneset sizes. To study raw recombination free of thymic and clonal selection effects, out-of-frame nonproductive sequences were analyzed. TCRdb redid the processing of the public reads, applying fastp at Q25 and MiXCR, and retained in-frame beta chains. Rows with a matching CDR3 protein are joined into one entry that keeps the most common DNA and genes. None of the V and J calls come from the authors' own analysis; TCRdb made them. The sample contains more than 1.5 million distinct CDR3 sequences, around a third of them found a single time. Together, the top ten hold 0.25% to 0.3% of the sample.

All donors were healthy Caucasians. Turning to this clonotype: Its antigen remains unidentified. Per-nucleotide qualities are absent, and no much larger clonotype sits a single base away.

The clonotype originates from a newborn girl in good health. Sequences were obtained from cord blood. This chain joins TRBV10-3 to TRBJ2-5, with 12 middle bases fitting TRBD2. The DNA sequence follows: TGTGCCATCAGTGCAACGACTAGCGGGGGAAATGAGCAGTACTTC. The encoded protein is CAISATTSGGNEQYF.